The T cell receptor beta chain described here comes from a study of cytomegalovirus exposure and HLA in healthy donors. This clone was counted only a few times. Its antigen remains unknown. Study observations and caveats: Analysis was carried out at a later point, and it linked a missense DCLRE1C variant to TCR beta V- and J-gene trimming. Reported results showed that the classifier diagnosed cytomegalovirus status with high specificity and sensitivity. Most TCR beta V segments were productive about 90% or about 30% of the time in an earlier analysis.

At sampling all donors were nominally healthy, likely with unrecorded immune exposures. Trimming took 5 bases from V and 0 from J, leaving 8 bases between them. The length of the CDR3 is 14 residues. The V gene's germline CDR1 is SGDLS and CDR2 YYNGEE. A multiplex PCR was run with 60 Vbeta primers and 13 Jbeta primers. Libraries were prepared by immunoSEQ multiplex PCR; TCRdb keeps only in-frame clonotypes and omits some of them. The sample holds some 110,000 clones, approximately 14% seen once. The V call is TRBV9, the J call TRBJ2-2; perhaps TRBD1 as D (5 bases). Sequences were obtained from PBMCs. The receptor was derived from a female donor in good health and CMV-seronegative. The CDR3 DNA is TGTGCCAGCAGTGGCAGGGCGAACACCGGGGAGCTGTTTTTT. Translating it yields CASSGRANTGELFF.